Given below is one TCR beta chain in context. The table came from immunoSEQ multiplex PCR; TCRdb's copy has only in-frame clones and leaves some out. The sample lists over 150,000 clones, over 50% seen once, with 10% in the top ten. This sample stems from a study of shared clonotypes between healthy human individuals. The CDR3 runs 13 residues. CDR1 and CDR2 from the germline V gene are SGHVS and FQNEAQ. Trimming left V 7 bases short and J 1 base short, with 10 bases between. J is TRBJ2-5 and V is TRBV7-8; no definite D call. This clonotype was sampled from a man in his thirties or forties in good health. Specimen: memory CD4+ T cells sorted from blood. As to subset: CD45RA-negative fraction. CDR3 sequence: CASTGDLQETQYF. CDR3 in DNA: TGTGCCAGCACCGGAGACCTCCAAGAGACCCAGTACTTC.